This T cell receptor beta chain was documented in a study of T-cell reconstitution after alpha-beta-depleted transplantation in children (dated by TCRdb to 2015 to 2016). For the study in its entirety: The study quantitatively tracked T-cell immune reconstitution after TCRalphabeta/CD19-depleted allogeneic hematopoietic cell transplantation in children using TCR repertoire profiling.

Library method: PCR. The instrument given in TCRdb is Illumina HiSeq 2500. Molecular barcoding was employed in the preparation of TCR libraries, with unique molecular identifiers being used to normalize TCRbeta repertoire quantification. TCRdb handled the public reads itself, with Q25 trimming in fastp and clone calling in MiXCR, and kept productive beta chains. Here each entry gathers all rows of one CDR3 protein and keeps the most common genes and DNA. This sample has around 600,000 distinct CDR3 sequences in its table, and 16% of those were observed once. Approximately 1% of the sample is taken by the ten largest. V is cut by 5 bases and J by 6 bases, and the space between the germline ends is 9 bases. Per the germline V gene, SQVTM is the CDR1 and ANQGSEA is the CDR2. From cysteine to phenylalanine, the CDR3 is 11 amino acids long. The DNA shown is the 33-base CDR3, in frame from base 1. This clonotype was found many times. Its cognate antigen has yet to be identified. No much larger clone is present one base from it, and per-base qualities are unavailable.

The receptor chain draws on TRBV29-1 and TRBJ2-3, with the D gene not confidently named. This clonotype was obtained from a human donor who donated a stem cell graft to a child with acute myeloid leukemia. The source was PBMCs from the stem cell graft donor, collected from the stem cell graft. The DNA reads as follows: TGCAGCGTTCTGCCAAGGGATACGCAGTATTTT. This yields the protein CSVLPRDTQYF.